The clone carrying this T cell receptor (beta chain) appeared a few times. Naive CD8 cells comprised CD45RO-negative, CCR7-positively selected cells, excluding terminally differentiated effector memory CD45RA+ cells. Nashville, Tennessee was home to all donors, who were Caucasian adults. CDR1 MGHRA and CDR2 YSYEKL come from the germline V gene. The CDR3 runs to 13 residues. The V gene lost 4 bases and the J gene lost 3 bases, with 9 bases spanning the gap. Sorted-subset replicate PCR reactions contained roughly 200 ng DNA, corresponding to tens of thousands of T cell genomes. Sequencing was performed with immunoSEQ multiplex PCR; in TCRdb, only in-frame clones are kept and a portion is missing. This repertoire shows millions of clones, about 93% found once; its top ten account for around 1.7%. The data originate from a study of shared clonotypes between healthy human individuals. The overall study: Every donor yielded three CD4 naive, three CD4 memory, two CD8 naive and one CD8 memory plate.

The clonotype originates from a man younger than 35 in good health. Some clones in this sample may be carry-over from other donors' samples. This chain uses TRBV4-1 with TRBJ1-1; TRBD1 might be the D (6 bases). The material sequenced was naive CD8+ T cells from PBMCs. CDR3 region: CASSPGVDTEAFF. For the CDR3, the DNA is TGCGCCAGCAGCCCAGGGGTTGACACTGAAGCTTTCTTT.